The subject of this entry is one T cell receptor beta chain. The sample is drawn from a study of blood T cell repertoires in COVID-19. Method: immunoSEQ multiplex PCR; TCRdb's copy keeps in-frame clones and lacks some. The sample gives about 220,000 clones, around 84% of which show up once; about 20% is in the top ten. Trimming removed 5 bases from V and 7 bases from J; junction bases left unmatched: 13. CDR1 LNHDA and CDR2 SQIVND come from the germline V gene (reference sequence). CDR3 length: 17 residues. The sample was peripheral blood. The chain is built from TRBV19 and TRBJ2-2; 10 bases are a match to TRBD1. This clonotype was sampled from a man aged 25-45 years with active or convalescent COVID-19. CDR3 amino acids: CASSPIPGQGKNGELFF. For the CDR3, the DNA is TGTGCCAGTAGTCCTATCCCGGGACAGGGGAAGAACGGGGAGCTGTTTTTT.